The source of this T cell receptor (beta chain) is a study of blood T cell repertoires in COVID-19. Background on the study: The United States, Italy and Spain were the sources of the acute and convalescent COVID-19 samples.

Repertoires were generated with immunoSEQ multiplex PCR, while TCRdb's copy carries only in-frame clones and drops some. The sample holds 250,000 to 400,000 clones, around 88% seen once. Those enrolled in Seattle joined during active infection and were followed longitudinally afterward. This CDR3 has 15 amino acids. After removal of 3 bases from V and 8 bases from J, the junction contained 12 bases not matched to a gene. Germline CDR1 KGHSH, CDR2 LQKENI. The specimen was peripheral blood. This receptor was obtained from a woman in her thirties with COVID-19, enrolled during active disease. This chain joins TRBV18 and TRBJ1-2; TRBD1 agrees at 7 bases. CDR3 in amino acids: CASSPSRDSLGGYTF. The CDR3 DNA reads TGTGCCAGCTCACCTAGCCGGGACAGCCTAGGGGGCTACACCTTC.